The sequence of this TCR beta chain was determined in a study of PD-L1 blockade in urothelial cancer. Study at large: Samples came from 3 weeks, at the second dose, and 6 weeks into treatment.

Each PCR contained spiked-in synthetic TCR analog templates. Sequenced by immunoSEQ multiplex PCR; TCRdb stores in-frame clones only, minus some. This table holds more than 50,000 clones, around 81% found once. Documented time point: pretreatment peripheral blood. Patients had locally advanced or metastatic urothelial carcinoma. Trimming removed 5 bases from V and 2 bases from J, with 13 bases in between. In germline, CDR1 is SEHNR, CDR2 FQNEAQ (reference sequence). This CDR3 region has 15 residues. The source was PBMCs, collected around atezolizumab (anti-PD-L1) treatment. The rearrangement joins TRBV7-9 to TRBJ1-5, with a possible D match to TRBD1 (5 bases). The clonotype was recovered from a man in his sixties or seventies with urothelial cancer. The CDR3 DNA is TGTGCCAGCAGCCCCGGGGGAGGGGGCAATCAGCCCCAGCATTTT. As protein: CASSPGGGGNQPQHF.